This T cell receptor beta chain was sequenced during a study of blood T cell repertoires in COVID-19. Study context: Material from acute and convalescent COVID-19 was sourced from the United States, Italy and Spain. The analysed material was cDNA or gDNA that came from T cells, B-cell-depleted T cells, or PBMCs.

Authors' analysis steps: Reference gene primers were amplified, and this amplification served to estimate nucleated cell counts. Sequenced by immunoSEQ multiplex PCR; TCRdb stores in-frame clones only, minus some. The V and J calls and clone size are taken from that table; D and trimming were inferred from the DNA. The sample consists of over 150,000 clones, 90% of them appearing once. In its sample, this clone was seen a few times. Sequenced: peripheral blood. This clonotype was obtained from a man aged 45-65 years with acute or convalescent COVID-19.

In DNA form, the CDR3 reads TGTGCCATCAAAAGGGGGGGACTCCCTCACTTCGCGAACACCGGGGAGCTGTTTTTT. This gives the protein CAIKRGGLPHFANTGELFF. V gene TRBV10-3 combines with J gene TRBJ2-2; possible D gene TRBD2, 7 bases. CDR1 and CDR2 from the germline V gene are ENHRY and SYGVKD. V was trimmed by 7 bases and J by 0 bases, leaving 24 bases between them. CDR3 size: 19 residues.